This paragraph reports one T cell receptor beta chain. The sample comes from a study of blood T cell repertoires in COVID-19. Background on the study: The analysed material was cDNA or gDNA that came from T cells, B-cell-depleted T cells, or PBMCs.

From germline, CDR1 is SGDLS and CDR2 YYNGEE. This CDR3 spans 16 amino acids. The V gene lost 3 bases and the J gene lost 3 bases, with 17 bases spanning the gap. Per the study methods: It was from reference gene primer amplification that nucleated cell counts were estimated. Profiled with immunoSEQ multiplex PCR; TCRdb holds only in-frame clones, not every one. That table supplies the V and J calls and clone size; D and trimming were determined from the DNA. This table has around 87,000 clones, approximately 80% appearing once. This chain uses TRBV9 with TRBJ2-3; maybe TRBD1 (6 bases). This clonotype was obtained from a human donor in a cohort sampled during active COVID-19. Sequencing was done on a sample of peripheral blood. The CDR3 nucleotides are TGTGCCAGCAGCGCGAGACCACAGGGTACGACAGATACGCAGTATTTT. Its translation: CASSARPQGTTDTQYF.